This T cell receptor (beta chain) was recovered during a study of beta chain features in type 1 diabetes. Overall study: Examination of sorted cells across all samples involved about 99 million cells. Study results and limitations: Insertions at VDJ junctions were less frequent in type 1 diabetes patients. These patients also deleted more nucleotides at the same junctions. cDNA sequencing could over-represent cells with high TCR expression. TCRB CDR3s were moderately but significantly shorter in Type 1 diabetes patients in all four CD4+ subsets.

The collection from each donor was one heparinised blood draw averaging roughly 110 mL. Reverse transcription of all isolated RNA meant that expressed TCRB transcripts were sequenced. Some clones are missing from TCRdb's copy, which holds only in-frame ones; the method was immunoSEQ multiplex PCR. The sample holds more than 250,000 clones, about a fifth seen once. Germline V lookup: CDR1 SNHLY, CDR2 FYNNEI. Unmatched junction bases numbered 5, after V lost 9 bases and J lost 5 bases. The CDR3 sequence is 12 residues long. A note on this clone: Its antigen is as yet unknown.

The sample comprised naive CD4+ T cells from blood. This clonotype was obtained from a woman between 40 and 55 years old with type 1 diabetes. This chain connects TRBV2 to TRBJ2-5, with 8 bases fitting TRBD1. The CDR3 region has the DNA TGTGCCAGTGGACAGGGTGGGGAGACCCAGTACTTC. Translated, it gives CASGQGGETQYF.